One sample yielded the 30 T cell receptor beta chains listed below, sequenced in a study of shared clonotypes between healthy human individuals. Libraries were prepared by immunoSEQ multiplex PCR; TCRdb keeps only in-frame clonotypes and omits some of them. The repertoire holds some 2.4 million clones, with over 85% as singletons. The sample was naive CD4+ T cells from PBMCs. Subset reported: CD45RA+ positively selected. The receptors were gathered from a young man in good health. Some clones in this sample may be carry-over from other donors' samples.

The CDR3 protein is CASRKGEGFVEQFF. The CDR3 DNA follows: TGTGCCAGCAGGAAGGGGGAGGGGTTTGTTGAGCAGTTCTTC. The rearrangement uses TRBV9 and TRBJ2-1, with D possibly being TRBD2 (7 bases). V lost 5 bases to trimming and J lost 9 bases, with 18 bases between them. The CDR3 is 14 amino acids. Germline-derived CDR1 and CDR2 are SGDLS and YYNGEE.

As DNA, the CDR3 is TGTGCCAGCAGCTTAACGGACAGGGTGGAAAATGAAAAACTGTTTTTT. Translated: CASSLTDRVENEKLFF. The chain couples TRBV7-8 to TRBJ1-4, with TRBD1 identical over 8 bases. V gave up 2 bases and J gave up 5 bases; unmatched junction bases: 7. Per germline, CDR1 SGHVS and CDR2 FQNEAQ. CDR3 length: 16 amino acids.

The genes are TRBV5-1 and TRBJ2-5; 9 bases line up with TRBD1. Germline CDR1 is SGHRS and CDR2 is YFSETQ. V shed 4 bases, J shed 4 bases, and the junction held 8 bases outside the gene matches. CDR3 length: 15 amino acids. This CDR3 reads CASSIWTGEAETQYF. The CDR3 DNA reads TGCGCCAGCAGCATATGGACAGGGGAGGCAGAGACCCAGTACTTC.

The rearrangement joins TRBV2 to TRBJ1-5; D uncertain. V was clipped by 8 bases and J by 3 bases, with 11 bases between them. Germline CDR1 and CDR2: SNHLY and FYNNEI. The CDR3 is made up of 13 amino acids. In nucleotides, the CDR3 is TGTGCCAGCCGGAGGGAGCTCAATCAGCCCCAGCATTTT. It codes for CASRRELNQPQHF. The full variable domain, its missing parts supplied by reference TRBV2 and TRBJ1-5, is EPEVTQTPSHQVTQMGQEVILRCVPISNHLYFYWYRQILGQKVEFLVSFYNNEISEKSEIFDDQFSVERPDGSNFTLKIRSTKLEDSAMYFCASRRELNQPQHFGDGTRLSIL.

The CDR3 nucleotides are TGTGCCAGCAGTGAAAGATTTACTGAAGCTTTCTTT. Its translation is CASSERFTEAFF. V gene TRBV2 combines with J gene TRBJ1-1, with unresolved D. In germline, CDR1 is SNHLY, CDR2 FYNNEI. The CDR3 runs 12 residues. V was pared by 2 bases and J by 5 bases, with 6 bases between.

This clone occurred a few times. This specimen includes other DNA sequences encoding the same CDR3. The CDR3 region has the DNA TGTGCCAGCAGTTTCGGTGTTAGCAATCAGCCCCAGCATTTT. This translates into CASSFGVSNQPQHF. The gene calls are TRBV28 and TRBJ1-5; D remains ambiguous. The ends were cut back, 3 bases at V and 0 bases at J, with 6 bases in the middle. Germline loops: CDR1 MDHEN, CDR2 SYDVKM. The CDR3 totals 14 residues.

The chain links TRBV6-1 to TRBJ2-7, with a tentative D call TRBD2 (5 bases). V was pared by 3 bases and J by 4 bases, with 13 bases between. This CDR3 has 14 residues. Germline V gives CDR1 MNHNS, CDR2 SASEGT. CDR3 sequence (DNA): TGTGCCAGCAGTGACTGGACTTCTTCATACGAGCAGTACTTC. It yields the protein CASSDWTSSYEQYF.

Comments on this clone: This sample includes further DNA sequences coding for the same CDR3. The chain uses TRBV6-1 and TRBJ1-3, with D unclear. This CDR3 spans 13 amino acids. CDR1 is MNHNS and CDR2 is SASEGT in the germline V gene. Trimming cost V 4 bases and J 0 bases, with 4 bases left between them. CDR3 loop: CASSGSSGNTIYF. CDR3 bases: TGTGCCAGCAGTGGGTCCTCTGGAAACACCATATATTTT.

The rearrangement links TRBV7-3 to TRBJ2-7; possibly TRBD1 or TRBD2 for D (7 bases each). Germline-derived CDR1 and CDR2 are SGHTA and FQGTGA. This CDR3 comprises 15 residues. The V and J ends lost 5 bases and 4 bases respectively, with 18 bases between them. This CDR3 reads CASSPGGALGYEQYF. CDR3 coding DNA: TGTGCCAGCAGCCCAGGGGGGGCCCTGGGGTACGAGCAGTACTTC.

The chain links TRBV21-1 to TRBJ2-2; the table names TRBD2, a call not compared with the DNA. TRBV21-1 is marked as a pseudogene. The CDR3 covers 19 residues. Here the CDR3 reads CASSNSYRGGHPFTGELFF. The CDR3 bases are TGTGCCAGCAGCAATTCTTACCGCGGGGGGCACCCTTTCACCGGGGAGCTGTTTTTT.

This chain uses TRBV5-4 with TRBJ2-1, with D maybe TRBD2 (7 bases). V lost 4 bases to trimming and J lost 7 bases, with 21 bases between them. Germline lookup yields CDR1 SGHNT and CDR2 YYREEE (reference sequence). This CDR3 region has 16 residues. CDR3 sequence reads: CASSTGWGRGANEQFF. In DNA form, the CDR3 reads TGTGCCAGCAGCACCGGGTGGGGACGGGGGGCGAATGAGCAGTTCTTC.

The chain couples TRBV19 to TRBJ1-4, with unresolved D. Germline-derived CDR1 and CDR2 are LNHDA and SQIVND (reference sequence). Trimming pared 3 bases from V and 0 bases from J, leaving 8 bases between. There are 15 residues in the CDR3. The CDR3 reads CASSISGATNEKLFF. In DNA form, the CDR3 reads TGTGCCAGTAGTATCTCAGGCGCAACTAATGAAAAACTGTTTTTT.

J is TRBJ1-2 and V is TRBV7-9, with D perhaps matching TRBD1 (5 bases). In germline, CDR1 is SEHNR, CDR2 FQNEAQ (reference sequence). V was shortened by 1 base and J by 1 base, with 10 bases between the two germline ends. The CDR3 runs 15 residues. The CDR3 reads CASSLEGGVNYGYTF. The DNA of the CDR3 is TGTGCCAGCAGCTTAGAGGGAGGGGTTAACTATGGCTACACCTTC. Full variable domain (remainder filled in from reference TRBV7-9 and TRBJ1-2): DTGVSQNPRHKITKRGQNVTFRCDPISEHNRLYWYRQTLGQGPEFLTYFQNEAQLEKSRLLSDRFSAERPKGSFSTLEIQRTEQGDSAMYLCASSLEGGVNYGYTFGSGTRLTVV.

CDR3 sequence (DNA): TGTGCCAGCAGTACTACACAGGGGGCGCGGGAGGGGACCCAGTACTTC. As protein: CASSTTQGAREGTQYF. The chain joins TRBV6-6 to TRBJ2-5; either TRBD1 or TRBD2 may supply D (9 bases each). Germline CDR1 MNHNY, CDR2 SVGAGI (reference sequence). Trimming cost V 5 bases and J 7 bases, with 23 bases left between them. The CDR3 consists of 16 residues.

The rearrangement uses TRBV29-1 and TRBJ2-1; 9 positions match TRBD2. The CDR3 runs to 13 residues. V trimming: 3 bases; J trimming: 7 bases; junction bases outside the gene matches: 4. CDR1 and CDR2 (germline): SQVTM, ANQGSEA. The CDR3 DNA reads as TGCAGCGTTGACGGCGGGAGGGGGAATGAGCAGTTCTTC. Residues: CSVDGGRGNEQFF.

The CDR3 here is CASSFPATTCPSEGYTF. The CDR3 DNA reads as TGTGCCAGCAGCTTCCCGGCCACAACATGCCCATCAGAGGGCTACACCTTC. The chain has TRBV11-3 and TRBJ1-2, with D unresolved. Trimming took 3 bases from V and 8 from J, leaving 25 bases between them. CDR3 length: 17 residues. Germline V gene data show CDR1 as SGHNT and CDR2 as YENEEA.

With regard to this clone: The sample contains more than one DNA sequence encoding this CDR3. J is TRBJ1-3 and V is TRBV5-1; the D is unclear. Trimming cost V 2 bases and J 1 base, with 7 bases left between them. Germline V gene sequence: CDR1 SGHRS, CDR2 YFSETQ. The CDR3 is 14 amino acids. CDR3 in DNA: TGCGCCAGCAGCTTTGGGCGTTCTGGAAACACCATATATTTT. This translates into CASSFGRSGNTIYF.

This clone was seen only once. Other DNA sequences in this sample translate to the same CDR3. This chain uses TRBV20-1 with TRBJ2-1; possible D gene TRBD2, 5 bases. This CDR3 is built from 11 residues. Deletions cut 5 bases from V and 7 bases from J, with 9 bases between. The germline V gene has CDR1 DFQATT and CDR2 SNEGSKA (reference sequence). DNA for the CDR3: TGCAGTGCTGGTCGGGGAAATGAGCAGTTCTTC. This translates into CSAGRGNEQFF.

The J gene is TRBJ2-3, the V gene TRBV29-1; D may correspond to TRBD1 or TRBD2 (5 bases each). The CDR3 covers 16 residues. Germline V gene data show CDR1 as SQVTM and CDR2 as ANQGSEA. Trimming left V 4 bases short and J 2 bases short, with 19 bases between. The CDR3 bases are TGCAGCGTTGTTGGGACCCTAGAAGGGGCCACAGATACGCAGTATTTT. Translation: CSVVGTLEGATDTQYF.

A remark on this clone: Other DNA sequences from this sample encode an identical CDR3 as well. In DNA, the CDR3 is TGCGCCAGCAGCTTTGGACTAGCGGGAGGCCTCTACAATGAGCAGTTCTTC. The encoded protein is CASSFGLAGGLYNEQFF. The chain joins TRBV5-1 to TRBJ2-1; 14 bases are a match to TRBD2. Unmatched junction bases numbered 4, after V lost 2 bases and J lost 3 bases. The CDR3 runs to 17 residues. Per the germline V gene, CDR1 is SGHRS and CDR2 is YFSETQ. Looking up the rest from reference TRBV5-1 and TRBJ2-1 gives the full variable domain: KAGVTQTPRYLIKTRGQQVTLSCSPISGHRSVSWYQQTPGQGLQFLFEYFSETQRNKGNFPGRFSGRQFSNSRSEMNVSTLELGDSALYLCASSFGLAGGLYNEQFFGPGTRLTVL.

The chain joins TRBV20-1 to TRBJ2-5; D remains unclear. The CDR3 has 11 amino acids. Germline CDR1 DFQATT, CDR2 SNEGSKA (reference sequence). The V end was cut by 3 bases, the J end by 5 bases, with 7 bases between. The CDR3 nucleotides are TGCAGTGCTAGGAAGGCTGAGACCCAGTACTTC. Protein: CSARKAETQYF.

The CDR3 region is CASRPGTGRAGNTIYF. CDR3 coding DNA: TGTGCCAGCAGACCCGGGACAGGAAGGGCTGGAAACACCATATATTTT. The rearrangement links TRBV28 to TRBJ1-3; 8 bases align to TRBD1. The CDR3 consists of 16 residues. Trimming cost V 6 bases and J 2 bases; bases outside gene matches: 9. Germline loops: CDR1 MDHEN, CDR2 SYDVKM.

This sequence joins TRBV10-3 and TRBJ2-3, with TRBD2 identical over 7 bases. CDR3 length equals 19 residues. CDR1 is ENHRY and CDR2 is SYGVKD in the germline V gene. Trimming cost V 0 bases and J 8 bases; bases outside gene matches: 20. CDR3 DNA sequence: TGTGCCATCAGTGAGTCGACTCGGGGGAGCAAGCGGGGTGTGGGTACGCAGTATTTT. Translated, it gives CAISESTRGSKRGVGTQYF.

The J gene is TRBJ1-5, the V gene TRBV28; 7 bases are a match to TRBD1. The CDR3 is 15 amino acids. J was trimmed by 5 bases and V by 5 bases; bases with no gene match: 9. Germline CDR1 reads MDHEN; CDR2 reads SYDVKM. CDR3 region: CASSNIQGLHQPQHF. The DNA for the CDR3 is TGTGCCAGCAGTAACATACAGGGGCTCCATCAGCCCCAGCATTTT.

The chain is built from TRBV15 and TRBJ2-7, with D possibly matching TRBD2 (6 bases). Per germline, CDR1 LNHNV and CDR2 YYDKDF (reference sequence). Deletions cut 0 bases from V and 2 bases from J, with 26 bases between. This CDR3 contains 20 residues. The chain's CDR3 is CATSRDVVWLAAHNPYEQYF. The CDR3, as DNA: TGTGCCACCAGCAGAGATGTGGTATGGTTAGCGGCACACAACCCCTACGAGCAGTACTTC. The entire variable domain, with the rest obtained from reference TRBV15 and TRBJ2-7, is as follows: DAMVIQNPRYQVTQFGKPVTLSCSQTLNHNVMYWYQQKSSQAPKLLFHYYDKDFNNEADTPDNFQSRRPNTSFCFLDIRSPGLGDTAMYLCATSRDVVWLAAHNPYEQYFGPGTRLTVT.

The genes are TRBV4-2 and TRBJ1-2; D not resolved. CDR3 length equals 13 residues. Germline V gene data show CDR1 as LGHNA and CDR2 as YNFKEQ. V lost 0 bases and J lost 8, with 10 bases in between. CDR3 protein: CASSQDIGAGYTF. The CDR3 DNA reads as TGTGCCAGCAGCCAAGATATCGGTGCGGGCTACACCTTC.

The chain employs TRBV29-1 and TRBJ2-5; D possibly matches TRBD1 or TRBD2 (5 bases each). Germline CDR1 is SQVTM and CDR2 is ANQGSEA. Trimming removed 8 bases at V and 3 bases at J, with 16 bases between. The CDR3 runs to 13 residues. CDR3 in DNA: TGCAGCACCGACCGGGGCGAAGAAGAGACCCAGTACTTC. Translation gives CSTDRGEEETQYF.

The rearrangement uses TRBV6-1 and TRBJ2-6, with D possibly matching TRBD1 (5 bases). CDR1 is MNHNS, CDR2 SASEGT, per germline. The CDR3 has 15 amino acids. Trimming left V 5 bases short and J 0 bases short, with 8 bases between. This CDR3 reads CASSPQGSGANVLTF. CDR3 coding DNA: TGTGCCAGCAGTCCCCAGGGCTCTGGGGCCAACGTCCTGACTTTC.

The chain carries TRBV5-1 and TRBJ2-5; TRBD1 might be the D (6 bases). This CDR3 is 14 amino acids long. Trimming pared 4 bases from V and 3 bases from J, leaving 13 bases between. Germline V lookup: CDR1 SGHRS, CDR2 YFSETQ. The DNA of the CDR3 is TGCGCCAGCAGCCGAGGACAGCTCAAAGAGACCCAGTACTTC. Protein sequence: CASSRGQLKETQYF.

The CDR3, as DNA: TGTGCCAGCAGTGAATATCCGGGAACGCCCCAGCATTTT. It encodes CASSEYPGTPQHF. J is TRBJ1-5 and V is TRBV6-1; D unresolved. Germline CDR1 MNHNS, CDR2 SASEGT. V was clipped by 2 bases and J by 9 bases, with 11 bases between them. The CDR3 loop spans 13 amino acids.